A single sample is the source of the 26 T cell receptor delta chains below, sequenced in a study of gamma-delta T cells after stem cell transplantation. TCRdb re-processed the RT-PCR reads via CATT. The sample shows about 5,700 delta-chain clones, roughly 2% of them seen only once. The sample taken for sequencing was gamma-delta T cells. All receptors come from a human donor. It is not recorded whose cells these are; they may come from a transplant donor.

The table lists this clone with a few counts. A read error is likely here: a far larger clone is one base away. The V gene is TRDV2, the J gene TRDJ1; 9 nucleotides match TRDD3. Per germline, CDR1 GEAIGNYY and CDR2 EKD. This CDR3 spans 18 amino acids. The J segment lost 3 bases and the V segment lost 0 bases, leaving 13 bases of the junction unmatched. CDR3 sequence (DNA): TGTGCCTGTGACACCTTGGGGTCTGGGGGATCTCTCGCCGATAAACTCATCTTT. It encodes CACDTLGSGGSLADKLIF.

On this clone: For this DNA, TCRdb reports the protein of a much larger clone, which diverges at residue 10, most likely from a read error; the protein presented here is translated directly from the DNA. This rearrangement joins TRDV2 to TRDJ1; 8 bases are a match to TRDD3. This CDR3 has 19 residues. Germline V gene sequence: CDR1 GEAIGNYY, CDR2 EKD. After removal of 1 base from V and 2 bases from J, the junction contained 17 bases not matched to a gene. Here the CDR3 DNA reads TGTGCCTGTGACACATTGGACTGGGGGGTACGCGACGAGACCGATAAACTCATCTTT. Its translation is CACDTLDWGVRDETDKLIF.

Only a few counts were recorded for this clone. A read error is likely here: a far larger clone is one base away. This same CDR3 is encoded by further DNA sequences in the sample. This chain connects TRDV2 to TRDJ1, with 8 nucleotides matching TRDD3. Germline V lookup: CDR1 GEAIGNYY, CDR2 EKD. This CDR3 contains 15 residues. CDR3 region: CACDFLGDNTDKLIF. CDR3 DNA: TGTGCCTGTGACTTTCTGGGGGACAACACCGACAAACTCATCTTT.

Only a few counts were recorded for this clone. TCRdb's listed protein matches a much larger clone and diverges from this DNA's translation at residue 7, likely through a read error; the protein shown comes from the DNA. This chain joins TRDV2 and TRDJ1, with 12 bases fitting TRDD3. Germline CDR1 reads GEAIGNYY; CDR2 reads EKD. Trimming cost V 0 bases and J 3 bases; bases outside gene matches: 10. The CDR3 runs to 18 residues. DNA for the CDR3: TGTGCCTGTGACACCGTAGTCTGGGGGATACGGAAATCCGATAAACTCATCTTT. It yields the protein CACDTVVWGIRKSDKLIF.

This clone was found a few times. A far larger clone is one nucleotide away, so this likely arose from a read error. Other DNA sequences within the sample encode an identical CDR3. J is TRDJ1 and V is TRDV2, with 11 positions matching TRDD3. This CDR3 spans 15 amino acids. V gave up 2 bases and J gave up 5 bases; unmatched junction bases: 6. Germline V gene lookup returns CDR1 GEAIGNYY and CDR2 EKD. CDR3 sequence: CACDNWGISTDKLIF. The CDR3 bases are TGTGCCTGTGACAACTGGGGGATAAGCACAGATAAACTCATCTTT.

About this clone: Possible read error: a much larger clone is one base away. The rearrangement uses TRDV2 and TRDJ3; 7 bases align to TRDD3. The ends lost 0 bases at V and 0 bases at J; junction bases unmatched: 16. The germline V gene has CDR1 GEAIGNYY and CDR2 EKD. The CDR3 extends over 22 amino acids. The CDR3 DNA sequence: TGTGCCTGTGACACCGTACTGGAGGATACGCTTCAGAGCTCCTGGGACACCCGACAGATGTTTTTC. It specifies CACDTVLEDTLQSSWDTRQMFF.

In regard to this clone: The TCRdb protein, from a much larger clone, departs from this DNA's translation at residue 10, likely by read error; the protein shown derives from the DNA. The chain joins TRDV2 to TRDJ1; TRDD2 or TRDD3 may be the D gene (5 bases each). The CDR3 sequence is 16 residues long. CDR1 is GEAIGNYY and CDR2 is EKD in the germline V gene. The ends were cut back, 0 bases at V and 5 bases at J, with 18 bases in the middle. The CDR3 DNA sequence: TGTGCCTGTGACACCGTAGTTCCTGGGAGAACTGATAAACTCATCTTT. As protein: CACDTVVPGRTDKLIF.

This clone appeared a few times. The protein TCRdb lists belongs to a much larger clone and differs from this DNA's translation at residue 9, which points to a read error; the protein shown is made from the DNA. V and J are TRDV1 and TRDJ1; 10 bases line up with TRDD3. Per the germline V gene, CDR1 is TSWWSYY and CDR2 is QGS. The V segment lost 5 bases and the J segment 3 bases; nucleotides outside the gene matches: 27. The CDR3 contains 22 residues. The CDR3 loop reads CALGIPFLIMHLYWGIPDKLIF. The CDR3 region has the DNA TGTGCTCTTGGGATACCCTTCCTAATAATGCACCTGTACTGGGGGATCCCCGATAAACTCATCTTT.

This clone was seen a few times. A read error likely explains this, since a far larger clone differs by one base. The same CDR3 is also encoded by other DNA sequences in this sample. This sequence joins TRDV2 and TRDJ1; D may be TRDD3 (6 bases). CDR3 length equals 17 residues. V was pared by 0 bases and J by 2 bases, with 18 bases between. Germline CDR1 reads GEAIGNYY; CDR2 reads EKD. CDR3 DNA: TGTGCCTGTGACACCCTGGGGAACGTACTGGCTACCGATAAACTCATCTTT. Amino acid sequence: CACDTLGNVLATDKLIF.

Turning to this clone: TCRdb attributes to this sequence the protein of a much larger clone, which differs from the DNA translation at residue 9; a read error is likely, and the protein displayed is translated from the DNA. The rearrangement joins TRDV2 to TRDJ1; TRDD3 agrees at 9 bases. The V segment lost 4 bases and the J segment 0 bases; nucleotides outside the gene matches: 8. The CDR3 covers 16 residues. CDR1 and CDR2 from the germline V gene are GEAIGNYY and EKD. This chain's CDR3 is CACEPLGDCDTDKLIF. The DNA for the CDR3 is TGTGCCTGTGAACCGCTGGGGGATTGCGACACCGATAAACTCATCTTT.

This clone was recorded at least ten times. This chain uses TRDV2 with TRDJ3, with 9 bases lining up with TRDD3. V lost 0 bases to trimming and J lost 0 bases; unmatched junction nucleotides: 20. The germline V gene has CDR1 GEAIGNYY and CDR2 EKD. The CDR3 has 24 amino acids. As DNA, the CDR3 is TGTGCCTGTGACACCGGCCCGCCTAAAGGCGTACTGGGGGACCTCTCCTGGGACACCCGACAGATGTTTTTC. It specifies CACDTGPPKGVLGDLSWDTRQMFF.

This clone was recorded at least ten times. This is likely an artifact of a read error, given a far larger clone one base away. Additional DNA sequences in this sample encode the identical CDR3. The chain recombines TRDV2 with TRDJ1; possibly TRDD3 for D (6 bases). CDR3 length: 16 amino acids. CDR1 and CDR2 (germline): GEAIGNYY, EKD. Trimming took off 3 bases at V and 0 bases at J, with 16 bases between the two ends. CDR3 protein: CACDAVGGLHTDKLIF. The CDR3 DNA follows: TGTGCCTGTGACGCGGTGGGGGGCCTACACACCGATAAACTCATCTTT.

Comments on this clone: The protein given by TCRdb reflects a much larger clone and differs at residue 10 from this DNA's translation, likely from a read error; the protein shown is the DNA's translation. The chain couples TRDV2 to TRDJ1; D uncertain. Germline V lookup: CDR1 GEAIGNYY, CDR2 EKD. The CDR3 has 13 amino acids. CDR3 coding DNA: TGTGCCTGTGATGAATGGGCCACCGATCAACTCATCTTT. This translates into CACDEWATDQLIF.

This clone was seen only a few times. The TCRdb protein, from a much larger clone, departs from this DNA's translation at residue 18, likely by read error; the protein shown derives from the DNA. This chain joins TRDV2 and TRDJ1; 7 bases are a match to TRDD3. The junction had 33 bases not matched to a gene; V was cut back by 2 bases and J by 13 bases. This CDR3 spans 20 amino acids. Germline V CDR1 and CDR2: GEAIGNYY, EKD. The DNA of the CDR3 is TGTGCCTGTGACAGTTTAGCCGCACTGGGGATCAACCCGGGTGGGGACGAACCCATCTTT. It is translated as CACDSLAALGINPGGDEPIF.

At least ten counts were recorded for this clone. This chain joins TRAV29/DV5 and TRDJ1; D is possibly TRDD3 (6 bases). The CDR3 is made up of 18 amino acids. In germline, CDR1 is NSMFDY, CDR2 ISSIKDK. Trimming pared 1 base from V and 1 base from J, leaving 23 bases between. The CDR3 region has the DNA TGTGCAGCAAGCTGTGCCCTACGGGTCTGGGGCGGCACCGATAAACTCATCTTT. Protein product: CAASCALRVWGGTDKLIF.

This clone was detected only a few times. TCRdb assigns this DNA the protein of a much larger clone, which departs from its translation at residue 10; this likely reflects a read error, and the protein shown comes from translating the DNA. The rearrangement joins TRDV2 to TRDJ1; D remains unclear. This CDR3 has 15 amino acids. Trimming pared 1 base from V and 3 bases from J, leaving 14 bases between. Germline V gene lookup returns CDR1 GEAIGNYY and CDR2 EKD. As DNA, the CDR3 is TGTGCCTGTGACACAGTTGCCCTTAACGCCGATAAACTCATCTTT. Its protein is CACDTVALNADKLIF.

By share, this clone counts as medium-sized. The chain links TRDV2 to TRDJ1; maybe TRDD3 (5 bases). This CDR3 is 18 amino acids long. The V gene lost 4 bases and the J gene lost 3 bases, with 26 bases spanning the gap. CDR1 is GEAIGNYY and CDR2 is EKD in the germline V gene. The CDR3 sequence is CACDLIGRVPKGADKLIF. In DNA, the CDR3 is TGTGCCTGTGATCTCATCGGCAGAGTCCCCAAGGGGGCCGATAAACTCATCTTT.

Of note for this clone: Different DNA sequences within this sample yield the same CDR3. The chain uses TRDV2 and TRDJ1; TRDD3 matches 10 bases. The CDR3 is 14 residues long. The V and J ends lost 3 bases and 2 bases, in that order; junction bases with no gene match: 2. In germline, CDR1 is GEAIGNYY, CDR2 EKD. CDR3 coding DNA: TGTGCCTGTGACTCACTGGGGGATACCGATAAACTCATCTTT. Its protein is CACDSLGDTDKLIF.

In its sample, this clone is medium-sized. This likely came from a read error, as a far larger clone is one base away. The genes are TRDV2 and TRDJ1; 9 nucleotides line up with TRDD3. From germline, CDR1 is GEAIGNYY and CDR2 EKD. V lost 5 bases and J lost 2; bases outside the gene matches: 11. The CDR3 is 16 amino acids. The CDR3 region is CACGNLGDPPTDKLIF. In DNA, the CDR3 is TGTGCCTGTGGCAATCTGGGGGATCCACCGACCGATAAACTCATCTTT.

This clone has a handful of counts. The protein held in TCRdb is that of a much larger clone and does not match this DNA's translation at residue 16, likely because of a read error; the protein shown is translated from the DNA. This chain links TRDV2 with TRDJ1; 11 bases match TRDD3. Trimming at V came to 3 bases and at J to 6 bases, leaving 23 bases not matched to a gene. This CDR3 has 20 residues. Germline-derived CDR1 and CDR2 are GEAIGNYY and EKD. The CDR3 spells CACDSVLGDNPVVLTNKLIF. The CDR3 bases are TGTGCCTGTGACTCGGTACTGGGGGATAACCCCGTTGTTCTGACCAATAAACTCATCTTT.

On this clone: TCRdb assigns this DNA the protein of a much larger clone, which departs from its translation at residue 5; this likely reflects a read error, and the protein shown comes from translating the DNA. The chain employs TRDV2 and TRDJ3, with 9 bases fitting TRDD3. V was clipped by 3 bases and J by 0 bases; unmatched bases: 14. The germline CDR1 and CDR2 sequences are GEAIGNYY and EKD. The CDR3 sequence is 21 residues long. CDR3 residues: CACDQTTGGAASSWDTRQMFF. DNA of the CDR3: TGTGCCTGTGACCAGACTACTGGGGGAGCCGCTAGCTCCTGGGACACCCGACAGATGTTTTTC.

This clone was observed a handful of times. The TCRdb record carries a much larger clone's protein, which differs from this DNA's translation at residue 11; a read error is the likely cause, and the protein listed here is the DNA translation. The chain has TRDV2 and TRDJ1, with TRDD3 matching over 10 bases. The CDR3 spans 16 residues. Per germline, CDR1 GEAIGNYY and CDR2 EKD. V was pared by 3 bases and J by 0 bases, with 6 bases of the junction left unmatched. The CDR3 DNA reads TGTGCCTGTGACGCATTAACTGGGGGATACACCGATAAACTCATCTTT. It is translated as CACDALTGGYTDKLIF.

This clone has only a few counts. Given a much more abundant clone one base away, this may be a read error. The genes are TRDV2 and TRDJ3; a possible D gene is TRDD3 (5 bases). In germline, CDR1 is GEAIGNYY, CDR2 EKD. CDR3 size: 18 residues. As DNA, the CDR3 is TGTGCCCGTGACACCGTGGGGTCGAGCTCCTGGGACACCCGACAGATGTTTTTC. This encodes CARDTVGSSSWDTRQMFF.

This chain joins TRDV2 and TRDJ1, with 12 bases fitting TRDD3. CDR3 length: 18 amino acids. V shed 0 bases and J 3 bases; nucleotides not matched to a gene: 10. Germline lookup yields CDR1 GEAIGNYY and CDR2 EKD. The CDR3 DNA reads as TGTGCCTGTGACACCGTGTCCCTTACTGGGGGATACTCCGATAAACTCATCTTT. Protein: CACDTVSLTGGYSDKLIF.

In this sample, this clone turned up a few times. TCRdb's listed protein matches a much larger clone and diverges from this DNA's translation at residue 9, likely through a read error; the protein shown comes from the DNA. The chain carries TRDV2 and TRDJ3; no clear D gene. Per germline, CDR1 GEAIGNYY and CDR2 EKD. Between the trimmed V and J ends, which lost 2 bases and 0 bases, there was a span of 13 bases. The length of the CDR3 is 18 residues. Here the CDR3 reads CACDIASASSWDTRQMFF. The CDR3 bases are TGTGCCTGTGACATAGCTTCTGCCAGCTCCTGGGACACCCGACAGATGTTTTTC.

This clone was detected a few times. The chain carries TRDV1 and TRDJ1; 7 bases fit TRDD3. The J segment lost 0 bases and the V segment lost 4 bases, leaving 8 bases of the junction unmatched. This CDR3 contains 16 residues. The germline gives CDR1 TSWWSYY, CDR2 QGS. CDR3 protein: CALGASDTMYTDKLIF. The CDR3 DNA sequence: TGTGCTCTTGGGGCCTCGGATACGATGTACACCGATAAACTCATCTTT.